What follows describes a single T cell receptor (beta chain). Its target is not known. The CDR3 loop spans 13 amino acids. Germline V gene sequence: CDR1 SGHDT, CDR2 YYEEEE. V dropped 9 bases and J dropped 8 bases, with 20 bases sitting between them. The data originate from a study of monozygotic twins with cystic fibrosis. The overall study: Library input was around 3.2 micrograms of fragmented DNA, with 15 PCR cycles. Study-wide points: J usage was most co-twin-similar in 8 of 16 pairs, V in 13. Unrelated CF individuals shared fewer identical clonotypes than monozygotic CF twins.

Clones were sequenced by immunoSEQ multiplex PCR, and TCRdb holds only the in-frame ones, with some missing. Among tens of thousands of clones, 90% were seen once, and the ten largest hold 0.45% to 0.65%. Sequencing used blood. The origin of this receptor is a girl aged 2 to 10 with cystic fibrosis. V and J are TRBV5-6 and TRBJ1-2, with a tentative D call TRBD1 (5 bases). The CDR3 protein is CATSTGRVRGYTF. The DNA for the CDR3 is TGTGCCACCAGTACGGGGCGGGTCAGAGGCTACACCTTC.